The clone carrying this TCR beta chain came up a few times. What it binds is not known. The entry originates in a study of cytomegalovirus exposure and HLA in healthy donors. Trimming removed 0 bases from V and 4 bases from J, with 13 bases in between. The CDR3 loop spans 15 amino acids. Germline CDR1 reads GTSNPN; CDR2 reads SVGIG (reference sequence). PCR used 60 Vbeta primers and 13 Jbeta primers. The repertoire was sequenced with immunoSEQ multiplex PCR; TCRdb's copy has only in-frame clones and lacks some. The sample includes approximately 110,000 clones, roughly 79% of them seen just once. Study observations and caveats: After further analysis at a later stage, 17,000 or so TCR beta sequences were associated with HLA alleles at 0.05 false discovery rate. High sensitivity and specificity were reportedly achieved when the classifier diagnosed cytomegalovirus status.

The sample was PBMCs. This receptor was taken from a male donor in good health and CMV-seronegative. The chain combines TRBV30 with TRBJ1-5; D possibly corresponds to TRBD1 (6 bases). The CDR3 DNA follows: TGTGCCTGGAGTGTACGGGGGGACACAAATCAGCCCCAGCATTTT. Its protein is CAWSVRGDTNQPQHF.